The clone carrying this T cell receptor beta chain was seen at least ten times. The V gene's germline CDR1 is DFQATT and CDR2 SNEGSKA (reference sequence). Trimming shortened V by 6 bases and J by 0 bases, and 11 bases separated the two germline ends. CDR3 length equals 14 residues. Unique molecular identifiers were used in preparing the TCRbeta library. Via MiXCR, TCRdb re-called the PCR reads, giving one row per CDR3 protein. Of about 22,000 distinct CDR3 sequences listed, about 11% are singletons. These data belong to a study of T-cell reconstitution after alpha-beta-depleted transplantation in children.

This material consisted of PBMCs from the stem cell graft donor, taken from the stem cell graft. The chain uses TRBV20-1 and TRBJ2-2, with D unresolved. The TCR comes from a human donor who donated a stem cell graft to a child with chronic granulomatous disease. The CDR3 region is CSAVWASNTGELFF. The DNA for the CDR3 is TGCAGTGCCGTTTGGGCCTCGAACACCGGGGAGCTGTTTTTT.